A single sample gave rise to the 23 T cell receptor beta chains below, sequenced in a study of T-cell reconstitution after alpha-beta-depleted transplantation in children. Unique molecular identifiers were incorporated when the TCRbeta library was constructed. Each CDR3 protein gets one entry after TCRdb re-called the PCR reads with MiXCR. Seen here are around 300,000 distinct CDR3 sequences, about 9.4% observed once, and the top ten hold around 7.6%. This specimen consisted of PBMCs, obtained before TCRalphabeta/CD19-depleted stem cell transplant. These receptors originate from a boy less than two years old with acute myeloid leukemia, due to receive a stem cell transplant.

For the CDR3, the DNA is TGTGCCAGCAGTTTGGCCGGACAGGGAAGATACGAGCAGTACTTC. It yields the protein CASSLAGQGRYEQYF. This chain links TRBV12-3 or TRBV12-4 with TRBJ2-7; TRBD1 matches 8 bases. There are 15 residues in the CDR3. The trim removed 3 bases at V and 4 bases at J, leaving 8 bases unmatched.

The chain has TRBV4-3 and TRBJ1-1; 7 nucleotides line up with TRBD1. The CDR3 is made up of 15 amino acids. Germline assignment: CDR1 LGHNA and CDR2 YSLEER. The junction had 2 bases not matched to a gene; V was cut back by 1 base and J by 0 bases. The CDR3 spells CASSQGGQMNTEAFF. Here the CDR3 DNA reads TGCGCCAGCAGCCAAGGGGGACAGATGAACACTGAAGCTTTCTTT.

This clonotype occurred many times. This chain connects TRBV12-3 or TRBV12-4 to TRBJ2-7; TRBD2 aligns across 7 bases. This CDR3 is 12 amino acids long. V trimming: 6 bases; J trimming: 5 bases; junction bases outside the gene matches: 4. CDR3 nucleotides: TGTGCCAGCAGGGGAGGGGCCGACGAGCAGTACTTC. This translates into CASRGGADEQYF.

This clonotype was observed at least ten times. This chain's CDR3 is CASMADSTYSNQPQHF. DNA for the CDR3: TGTGCCAGCATGGCCGACAGTACCTATAGCAATCAGCCCCAGCATTTT. The chain joins TRBV12-3 or TRBV12-4 to TRBJ1-5; the D gene is possibly TRBD1 (5 bases). The CDR3 length is 16 residues. V lost 7 bases and J lost 0, with 16 bases in between.

This clonotype was seen repeatedly, ten times or more. The V and J genes are TRBV20-1 and TRBJ2-3, with TRBD1 matching 10 bases. The CDR3 runs 15 residues. The V gene end was trimmed by 3 bases and the J gene end by 7 bases; junction bases not matched to a gene: 10. From germline, CDR1 is DFQATT and CDR2 SNEGSKA (reference sequence). The CDR3 here is CSASTGTGVLNTQYF. CDR3 DNA: TGCAGTGCTAGTACCGGGACAGGGGTTTTAAATACGCAGTATTTT.

This clonotype has ten or more counts. CDR3 DNA: TGCAGTGCCCTCCTCTCTGGGGCCAACGTCCTGACTTTC. Residues: CSALLSGANVLTF. This chain links TRBV20-1 with TRBJ2-6; no firm D call. V was cut by 6 bases and J by 0 bases, with 6 bases left in between. Germline CDR1 DFQATT, CDR2 SNEGSKA (reference sequence). CDR3 length: 13 amino acids.

This clonotype has more than one count but fewer than ten. The chain joins TRBV7-9 to TRBJ1-1; 9 nucleotides match TRBD1. J was trimmed by 4 bases and V by 5 bases; bases with no gene match: 11. Germline V gives CDR1 SEHNR, CDR2 FQNEAQ (reference sequence). The CDR3 has 16 residues. DNA of the CDR3: TGTGCCAGCAGCCCGCCGACAGGGGGAGGGACCACTGAAGCTTTCTTT. Translating it yields CASSPPTGGGTTEAFF.

This clonotype was counted at least ten times. CDR3: CASTKNLPYEQYF. Here the CDR3 DNA reads TGTGCCAGCACCAAGAATTTGCCCTACGAGCAGTACTTC. The J gene is TRBJ2-7, the V gene TRBV12-3 or TRBV12-4; D uncertain. The CDR3 loop spans 13 amino acids. V was clipped by 7 bases and J by 2 bases, with 12 bases between them.

About this clonotype itself: With a much larger clone just one base away, this may be a read error. The genes are TRBV11-2 and TRBJ2-1; tentatively, D is TRBD2 (6 bases). The germline CDR1 and CDR2 sequences are SGHAT and FQNNGV. The CDR3 extends over 16 amino acids. With 3 bases removed from V and 4 bases from J, the gap between germline ends came to 16 bases. The CDR3 region is CASSFYAGLLYNEQFF. In DNA form, the CDR3 reads TGTGCCAGCAGCTTCTACGCGGGACTCCTTTACAATGAGCAGTTCTTC.

In regard to this clonotype: With a much larger clone just one base away, this may be a read error. This chain joins TRBV27 and TRBJ2-7; 8 positions agree with TRBD2. The CDR3 sequence is 17 residues long. Unmatched junction bases numbered 13, after V lost 3 bases and J lost 3 bases. Germline loops: CDR1 MNHEY, CDR2 SMNVEV (reference sequence). CDR3 DNA sequence: TGTGCCAGCAGTTTCCAAGGACCGGGACTAGGGTACTACGAGCAGTACTTC. Amino acid sequence: CASSFQGPGLGYYEQYF.

About this clonotype itself: A much larger clone sits a single nucleotide away, making a read error possible. This chain connects TRBV28 to TRBJ2-2; 7 nucleotides align to TRBD1. This CDR3 contains 15 residues. Per the germline V gene, CDR1 is MDHEN and CDR2 is SYDVKM. The DNA of the CDR3 is TGTGCCAGCAGTTTCCCACAGGGGAACACCGGGGACCTGTTTTTT. Its protein is CASSFPQGNTGDLFF.

The gene calls are TRBV29-1 and TRBJ2-7; 13 nucleotides agree with TRBD2. The CDR3 contains 16 residues. The junction had 12 bases not matched to a gene; V was cut back by 5 bases and J by 5 bases. Germline values: CDR1 SQVTM, CDR2 ANQGSEA. CDR3 amino acids: CSVLSWTSGSLNEQYF. The CDR3 nucleotides read TGCAGCGTTCTTTCGTGGACTAGCGGGAGCTTGAACGAGCAGTACTTC.

Only a few counts were recorded for this clonotype. The chain links TRBV29-1 to TRBJ2-4, with 9 bases identical to TRBD2. Germline-derived CDR1 and CDR2 are SQVTM and ANQGSEA. The CDR3 is made up of 13 amino acids. Trimming at V came to 1 base and at J to 7 bases, leaving 2 bases not matched to a gene. The CDR3: CSVEGGGANIQYF. The DNA of the CDR3 is TGCAGCGTTGAAGGCGGGGGGGCTAACATTCAGTACTTC.

This clonotype was counted many times. J is TRBJ2-5 and V is TRBV9, with a possible D match to TRBD2 (7 bases). This CDR3 has 14 amino acids. The V end lost 0 bases, the J end lost 5 bases, and 11 bases lay between the germline ends. Looked up from germline, CDR1 is SGDLS and CDR2 is YYNGEE. The CDR3 DNA reads TGTGCCAGCAGCGTAGACGGGGGGCTGGAGACCCAGTACTTC. It codes for CASSVDGGLETQYF.

The sample holds many counts of this clonotype. This chain links TRBV12-3 or TRBV12-4 with TRBJ2-7; TRBD2 matches 8 bases. The CDR3 runs to 14 residues. The ends lost 6 bases at V and 6 bases at J; junction bases unmatched: 10. CDR3 protein: CASSSLDTSGEQYF. CDR3 nucleotide sequence: TGTGCCAGCAGCTCTCTCGACACTAGCGGCGAGCAGTACTTC.

This clonotype appeared many times. The V gene is TRBV5-5, the J gene TRBJ2-3; 10 bases are shared with TRBD2. V was clipped by 1 base and J by 6 bases; unmatched bases: 11. Germline V gene sequence: CDR1 SGHKS, CDR2 YYEKEE (reference sequence). CDR3 size: 17 residues. This chain's CDR3 is CASSLWRLAGAGDTQYF. CDR3 in DNA: TGTGCCAGCAGCTTGTGGCGTCTAGCGGGAGCGGGGGATACGCAGTATTTT. Complete variable domain (other parts from reference TRBV5-5 and TRBJ2-3): DAGVTQSPTHLIKTRGQQVTLRCSPISGHKSVSWYQQVLGQGPQFIFQYYEKEERGRGNFPDRFSARQFPNYSSELNVNALLLGDSALYLCASSLWRLAGAGDTQYFGPGTRLTVL.

V usage is TRBV12-3 or TRBV12-4 and J usage is TRBJ2-2; 9 bases map to TRBD2. J lost 4 bases, V lost 5 bases, and 5 bases had no gene match. This CDR3 has 15 amino acids. CDR3 protein: CASSALLAGTGELFF. CDR3 sequence (DNA): TGTGCCAGCAGTGCCTTACTAGCGGGCACCGGGGAGCTGTTTTTT.

The chain recombines TRBV23-1 with TRBJ2-1; D is unresolved. TRBV23-1 qualifies as an ORF whose function is uncertain. The CDR3 loop spans 14 amino acids. Trimming shortened V by 2 bases and J by 9 bases, and 14 bases separated the two germline ends. This CDR3 is CASSQQLRRSEQFF. DNA for the CDR3: TGCGCCAGCAGTCAACAACTTCGCAGGAGTGAGCAGTTCTTC.

With respect to this clonotype: This may be a read error, as it is one base from a much larger clone. CDR3 bases: TGTGCCAGCAGAGCCAGCGGGGGGGCGGCGAATGAGCAGTTCTTC. Protein product: CASRASGGAANEQFF. This chain joins TRBV12-3 or TRBV12-4 and TRBJ2-1; 10 nucleotides align to TRBD2. The junction had 9 bases not matched to a gene; V was cut back by 6 bases and J by 7 bases. CDR3 length equals 15 residues.

On this clonotype: A much larger clone differs from this one at a single base, so this may be a read error. The chain combines TRBV10-3 with TRBJ1-5; the D gene is possibly TRBD1 (5 bases). With 9 bases removed from V and 3 bases from J, the gap between germline ends came to 12 bases. This CDR3 is 13 amino acids long. Germline V gene data show CDR1 as ENHRY and CDR2 as SYGVKD. CDR3 coding DNA: TGTGCCATAAGAGGGGACGACAATCAGCCCCAGCATTTT. Translating gives CAIRGDDNQPQHF.

Ten or more counts support this clonotype. The chain recombines TRBV28 with TRBJ1-1; unclear D gene. This CDR3 spans 15 amino acids. CDR1 is MDHEN, CDR2 SYDVKM, per germline. Trimming took 6 bases from V and 4 from J, leaving 18 bases between them. The CDR3 sequence is CASSSEGGRATEAFF. The CDR3 region has the DNA TGTGCCAGCAGCTCAGAGGGAGGTCGTGCCACTGAAGCTTTCTTT.

This clonotype turned up a few times. The chain recombines TRBV12-3 or TRBV12-4 with TRBJ2-7, with D maybe TRBD1 (5 bases). V was clipped by 3 bases and J by 5 bases, with 17 bases between them. The CDR3 spans 15 residues. CDR3 sequence: CASSFNTGFLDEQYF. The CDR3 DNA reads as TGTGCCAGCAGTTTCAATACAGGTTTTCTCGACGAGCAGTACTTC.

This clonotype has a count of ten or more. This sequence joins TRBV9 and TRBJ2-5; D assignment may be TRBD1 or TRBD2 (6 bases each). Germline V lookup: CDR1 SGDLS, CDR2 YYNGEE. V was trimmed by 0 bases and J by 2 bases, leaving 14 bases between them. This CDR3 has 16 amino acids. The chain's CDR3 is CASSVDIGGAQETQYF. The CDR3 DNA sequence: TGTGCCAGCAGCGTAGATATCGGGGGCGCACAAGAGACCCAGTACTTC.